These 4 T cell receptor beta chains were all obtained from the same sample, sequenced in a study of blood T cell repertoires in COVID-19. Sequencing was performed with immunoSEQ multiplex PCR; in TCRdb, only in-frame clones are kept and a portion is missing. The data hold about 210,000 clones, with around 81% observed a single time. Sequences were obtained from PBMCs or T cells enriched from blood (not recorded which). Receptor source: a woman aged 45-65 years with acute COVID-19.

The sample holds one count of this clone. The V call is TRBV4-1, the J call TRBJ2-7; tentatively, D is TRBD2 (6 bases). CDR3 length: 16 amino acids. Germline V gene data show CDR1 as MGHRA and CDR2 as YSYEKL. V was cut by 0 bases and J by 7 bases, with 19 bases left in between. In nucleotides, the CDR3 is TGCGCCAGCAGCCAAGAGAGGAGGGGCGGGTTGGGAGAGCAGTACTTC. This codes for CASSQERRGGLGEQYF.

The CDR3, as DNA: TGTGCCAGCAGCCAAGAGAGTAACTACGAGCAGTACTTC. It codes for CASSQESNYEQYF. The chain uses TRBV3-1 (or the pseudogene TRBV3-2) and TRBJ2-7; unclear D gene. Germline CDR1 is LGHDT and CDR2 is YNNKEL (reference sequence). The CDR3 has 13 amino acids. The V and J ends lost 0 bases and 3 bases respectively, with 6 bases between them.

The chain links TRBV7-9 to TRBJ2-2; D remains ambiguous. The V gene lost 1 base and the J gene lost 5 bases, with 5 bases spanning the gap. The germline V gene encodes CDR1 SEHNR and CDR2 FQNEAQ (reference sequence). The CDR3 is 13 amino acids. CDR3 loop: CASSLVLTGELFF. CDR3 nucleotides: TGTGCCAGCAGCTTAGTTCTTACCGGGGAGCTGTTTTTT.

This clone was seen just once. The chain has TRBV7-6 and TRBJ2-1; 8 positions agree with TRBD1. There are 16 residues in the CDR3. From germline, CDR1 is SGHVS and CDR2 FNYEAQ. V trimming: 1 base; J trimming: 2 bases; junction bases outside the gene matches: 4. The CDR3 bases are TGTGCCAGCAGCTTAGAGGCGACAGGGGCCTACAATGAGCAGTTCTTC. Translating it yields CASSLEATGAYNEQFF.